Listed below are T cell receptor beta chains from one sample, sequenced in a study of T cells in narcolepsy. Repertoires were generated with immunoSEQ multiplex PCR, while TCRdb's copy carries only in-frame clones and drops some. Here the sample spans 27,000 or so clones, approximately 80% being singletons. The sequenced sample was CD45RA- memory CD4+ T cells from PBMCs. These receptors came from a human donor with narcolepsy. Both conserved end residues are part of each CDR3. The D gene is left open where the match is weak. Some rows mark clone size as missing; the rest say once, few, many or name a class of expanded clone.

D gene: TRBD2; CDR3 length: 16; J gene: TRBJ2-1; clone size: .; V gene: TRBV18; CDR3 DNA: TGTGCCAGTCGACTAGCGGGGGACCCATCCTACAATGAGCAGTTCTTC; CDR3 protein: CASRLAGDPSYNEQFF
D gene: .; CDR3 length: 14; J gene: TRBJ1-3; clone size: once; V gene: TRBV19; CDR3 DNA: TGTGCCAGTAGTATCGCAGGGTCTGGAAACACCATATATTTT; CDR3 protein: CASSIAGSGNTIYF
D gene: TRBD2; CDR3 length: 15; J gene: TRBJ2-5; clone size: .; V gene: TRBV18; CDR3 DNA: TGTGCCAGCTCACCACCGGCGGGGGGGCCTGAGACCCAGTACTTC; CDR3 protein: CASSPPAGGPETQYF
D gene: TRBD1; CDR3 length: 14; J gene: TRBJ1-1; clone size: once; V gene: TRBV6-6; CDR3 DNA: TGTGCCAGCAGAGACAGGGCGTTGAGCACTGAAGCTTTCTTT; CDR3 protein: CASRDRALSTEAFF
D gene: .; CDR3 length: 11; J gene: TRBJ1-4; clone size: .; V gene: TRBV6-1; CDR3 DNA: TGTGCCAGCAGTGAAGCGAGTCGACTGTTTTTT; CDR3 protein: CASSEASRLFF
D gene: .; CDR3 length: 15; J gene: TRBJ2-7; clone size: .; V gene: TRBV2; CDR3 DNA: TGTGCCAGCAGTGAGGGCACCGAGGGGCCATACGAGCAGTACTTC; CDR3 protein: CASSEGTEGPYEQYF
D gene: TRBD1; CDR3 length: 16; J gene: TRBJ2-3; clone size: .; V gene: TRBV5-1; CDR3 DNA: TGCGCCAGCAGCTTGGGAGGACAGGGGGCTATAGATACGCAGTATTTT; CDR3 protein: CASSLGGQGAIDTQYF
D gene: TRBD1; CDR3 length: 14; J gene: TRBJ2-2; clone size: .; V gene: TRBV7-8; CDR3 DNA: TGTGCCAGCAGCTCGGACAGGGCCCCCGGGGAGCTGTTTTTT; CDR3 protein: CASSSDRAPGELFF
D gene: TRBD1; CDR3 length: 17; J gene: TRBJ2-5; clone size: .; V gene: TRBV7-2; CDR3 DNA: TGTGCCAGCAGCTTGGGTTTGCCGGGACAGGTCCAAGAGACCCAGTACTTC; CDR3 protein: CASSLGLPGQVQETQYF
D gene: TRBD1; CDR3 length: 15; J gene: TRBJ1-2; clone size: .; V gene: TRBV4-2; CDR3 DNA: TGTGCCAGCAGCCCGGGGACAGGGGGTAGCTATGGCTACACCTTC; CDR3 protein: CASSPGTGGSYGYTF
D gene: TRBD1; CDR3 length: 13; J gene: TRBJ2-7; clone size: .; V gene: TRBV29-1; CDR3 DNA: TGCAGCATCGGACAGGGTAGATCCTACGAGCAGTACTTC; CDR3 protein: CSIGQGRSYEQYF
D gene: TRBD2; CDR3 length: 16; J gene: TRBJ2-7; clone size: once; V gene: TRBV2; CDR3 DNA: TGTGCCAGCAGTGACCAAGGCGGGGGGAGCTCCTACGAGCAGTACTTC; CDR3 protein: CASSDQGGGSSYEQYF
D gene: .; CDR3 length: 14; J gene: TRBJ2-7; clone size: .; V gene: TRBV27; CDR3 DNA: TGTGCCAGCAGTACCAAGTCAGGGGCTCGGGAGCAGTACTTC; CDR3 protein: CASSTKSGAREQYF
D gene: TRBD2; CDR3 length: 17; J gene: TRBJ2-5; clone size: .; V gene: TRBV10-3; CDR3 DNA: TGTGCCATCAGTGAGTCTGGGGCTAGCGGGGGAGGAGAGACCCAGTACTTC; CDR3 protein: CAISESGASGGGETQYF
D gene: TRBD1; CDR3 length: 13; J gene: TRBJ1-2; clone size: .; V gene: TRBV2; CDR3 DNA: TGTGCCAGCAGTACAGGGGGAAACTATGGCTACACCTTC; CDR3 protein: CASSTGGNYGYTF
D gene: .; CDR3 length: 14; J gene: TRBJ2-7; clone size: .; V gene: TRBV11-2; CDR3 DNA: TGTGCCAGCAGCTTCCGGGACGGACCCTACGAGCAGTACTTC; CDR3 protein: CASSFRDGPYEQYF
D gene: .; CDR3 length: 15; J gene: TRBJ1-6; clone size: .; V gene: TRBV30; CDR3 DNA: TGTGCCTGGAGTGGGGAAAGCTCCTATAATTCACCCCTCCACTTT; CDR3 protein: CAWSGESSYNSPLHF
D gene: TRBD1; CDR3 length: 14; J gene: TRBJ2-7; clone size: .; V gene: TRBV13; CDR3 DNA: TGTGCCAGCAGCATCCGGACAGGGCTCTACGAGCAGTACTTC; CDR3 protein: CASSIRTGLYEQYF
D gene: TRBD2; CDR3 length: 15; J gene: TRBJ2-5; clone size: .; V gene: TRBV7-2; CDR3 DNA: TGTGCCAGCAGCTTAGAACTAGCGGGGGGGCGGCCCCAGTACTTC; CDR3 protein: CASSLELAGGRPQYF
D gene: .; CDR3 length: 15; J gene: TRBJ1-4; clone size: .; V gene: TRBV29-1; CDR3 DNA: TGCAGCGTTGAACGGGGGGCCGGTACTAATGAAAAACTGTTTTTT; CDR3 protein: CSVERGAGTNEKLFF
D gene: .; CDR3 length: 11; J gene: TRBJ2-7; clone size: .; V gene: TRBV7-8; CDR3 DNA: TGTGCCAGCAGCCCGTCCTACGAGCAGTACTTC; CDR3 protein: CASSPSYEQYF
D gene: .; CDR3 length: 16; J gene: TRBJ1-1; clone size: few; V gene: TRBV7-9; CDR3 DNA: TGTGCCAGCAGCCCCTCCGCAGGGTACGGGGATCCTGAAGCTTTCTTT; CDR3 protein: CASSPSAGYGDPEAFF
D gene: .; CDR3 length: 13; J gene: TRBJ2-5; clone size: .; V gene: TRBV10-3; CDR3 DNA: TGTGCCATCAGTGAGGTCAGCCAAGAGACCCAGTACTTC; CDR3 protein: CAISEVSQETQYF
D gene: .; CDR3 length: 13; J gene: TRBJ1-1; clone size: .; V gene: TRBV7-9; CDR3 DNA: TGTGCCAGCGGATTTGGAGGGGACACTGAAGCTTTCTTT; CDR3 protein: CASGFGGDTEAFF
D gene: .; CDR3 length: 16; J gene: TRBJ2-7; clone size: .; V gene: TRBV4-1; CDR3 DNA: TGCGCCAGCAGCCCAGAAAGATGGCCCGGGGCAAACGAGCAGTACTTC; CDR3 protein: CASSPERWPGANEQYF
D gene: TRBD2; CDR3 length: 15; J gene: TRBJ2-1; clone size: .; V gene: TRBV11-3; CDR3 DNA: TGTGCCAGCAGCTTAGGGCTAGCGGGGGTTGATGAGCAGTTCTTC; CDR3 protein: CASSLGLAGVDEQFF
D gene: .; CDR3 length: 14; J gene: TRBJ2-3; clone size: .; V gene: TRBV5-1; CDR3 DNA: TGCGCCAGCAGCTTGGGGGGCCCCACAGATACGCAGTATTTT; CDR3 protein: CASSLGGPTDTQYF
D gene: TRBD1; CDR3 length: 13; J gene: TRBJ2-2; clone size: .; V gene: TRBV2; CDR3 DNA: TGTGCCAGCAAGAGGGGGCACACCGGGGAGCTGTTTTTT; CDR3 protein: CASKRGHTGELFF
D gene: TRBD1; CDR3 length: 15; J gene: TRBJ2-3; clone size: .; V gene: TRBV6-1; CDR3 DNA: TGTGCCAGTGTTTTCGGACAGGGGGCCGTACATACGCAGTATTTT; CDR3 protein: CASVFGQGAVHTQYF
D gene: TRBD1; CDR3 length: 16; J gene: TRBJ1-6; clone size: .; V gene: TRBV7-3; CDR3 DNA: TGTGCCAGCAGCTTAAATGGACAGGGGCAAAATTCACCCCTCCACTTT; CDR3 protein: CASSLNGQGQNSPLHF
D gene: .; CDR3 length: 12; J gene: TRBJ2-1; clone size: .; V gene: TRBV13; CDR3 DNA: TGTGCCAGCAGCTTAGTTCCGGGTTTGGAGTTCTTC; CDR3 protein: CASSLVPGLEFF
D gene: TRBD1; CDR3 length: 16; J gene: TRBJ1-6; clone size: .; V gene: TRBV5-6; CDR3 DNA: TGTGCCAGCAGCCGACAGGGGTGGTCCTATAATTCACCCCTCCACTTT; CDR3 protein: CASSRQGWSYNSPLHF
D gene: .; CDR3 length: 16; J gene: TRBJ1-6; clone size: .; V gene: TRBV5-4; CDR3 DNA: TGTGCCAGCAGCTTGTTGGGGGCCAGGGGTGATTCACCCCTCCACTTT; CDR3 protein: CASSLLGARGDSPLHF
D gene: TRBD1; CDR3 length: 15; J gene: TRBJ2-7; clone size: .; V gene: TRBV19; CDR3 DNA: TGTGCCAGTAGTCCTAGGGACAGACCCTATTACGAGCAGTACTTC; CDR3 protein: CASSPRDRPYYEQYF
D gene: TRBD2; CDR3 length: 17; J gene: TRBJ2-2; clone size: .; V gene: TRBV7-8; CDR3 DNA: TGTGCCAGCAGCTCATACGGCCAGCGGGGAAACACCGGGGAGCTGTTTTTT; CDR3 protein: CASSSYGQRGNTGELFF
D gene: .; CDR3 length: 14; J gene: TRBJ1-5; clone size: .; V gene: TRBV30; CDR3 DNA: TGTGCTTACCAGGCGACGTATAGCAATCAGCCCCAGCATTTT; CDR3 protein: CAYQATYSNQPQHF
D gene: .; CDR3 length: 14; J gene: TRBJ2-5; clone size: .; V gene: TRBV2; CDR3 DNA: TGTGCCAGCACCAGAAGCGGAAGGGCAGAGACCCAGTACTTC; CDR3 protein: CASTRSGRAETQYF
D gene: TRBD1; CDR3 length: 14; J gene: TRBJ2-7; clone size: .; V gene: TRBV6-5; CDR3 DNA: TGTGCCAGCAGCCGGGACAGGGGGCGCTACGAGCAGTACTTC; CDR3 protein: CASSRDRGRYEQYF
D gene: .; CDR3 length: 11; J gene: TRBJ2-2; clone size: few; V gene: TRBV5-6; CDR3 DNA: TGTGCCAGCAGCTTGAGGAGGGAGCTGTTTTTT; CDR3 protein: CASSLRRELFF
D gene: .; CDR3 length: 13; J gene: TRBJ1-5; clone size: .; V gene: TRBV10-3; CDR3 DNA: TGTGCCATCAGTGAGCTGGTCCATCAGCCCCAGCATTTT; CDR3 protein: CAISELVHQPQHF
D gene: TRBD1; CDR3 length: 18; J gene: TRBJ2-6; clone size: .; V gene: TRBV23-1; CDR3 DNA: TGCGCCAGCAGTCAATCGGGGGCAGGGGGATCTGGGGCCAACGTCCTGACTTTC; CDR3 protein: CASSQSGAGGSGANVLTF
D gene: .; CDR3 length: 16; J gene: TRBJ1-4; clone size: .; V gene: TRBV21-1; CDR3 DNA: TGTGCCAGCAGCAAAGCAGGGAGGGGAACTAATGAAAAACTGTCTTTT; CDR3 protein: CASSKAGRGTNEKLSF
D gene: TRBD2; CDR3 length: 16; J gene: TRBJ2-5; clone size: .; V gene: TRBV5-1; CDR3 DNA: TGCGCCAGCAGCTTTGACGCAGCGGGGGGCGGGCAGACCCAGTACTTC; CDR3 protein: CASSFDAAGGGQTQYF
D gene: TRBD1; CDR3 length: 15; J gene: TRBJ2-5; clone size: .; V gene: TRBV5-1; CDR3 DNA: TGCGCCAGCAGCTCGACAGGGATTATGCAGGAGACCCAGTACTTC; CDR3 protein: CASSSTGIMQETQYF
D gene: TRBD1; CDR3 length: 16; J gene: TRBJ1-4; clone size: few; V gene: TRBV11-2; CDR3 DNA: TGTGCCATCGGGACAGGGAGAAACGGGGGAGGTGAAAAACTGTTTTTT; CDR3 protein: CAIGTGRNGGGEKLFF
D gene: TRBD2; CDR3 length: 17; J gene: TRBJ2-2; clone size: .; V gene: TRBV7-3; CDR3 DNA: TGTGCCAGCAGACCGGGACTAGCGGGGGGAAGGACCGGGGAGCTGTTTTTT; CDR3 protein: CASRPGLAGGRTGELFF
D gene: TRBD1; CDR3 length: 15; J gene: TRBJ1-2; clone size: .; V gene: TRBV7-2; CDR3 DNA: TGTGCCAGCAGCTCCGGAGGACAGGCCTACTATGGCTACACCTTC; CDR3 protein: CASSSGGQAYYGYTF
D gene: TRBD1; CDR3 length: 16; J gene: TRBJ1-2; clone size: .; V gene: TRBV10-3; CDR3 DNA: TGTGCCATCAGTGCGGCCTCGGGACAGGCGTATCATGGCTACACCTTC; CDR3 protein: CAISAASGQAYHGYTF
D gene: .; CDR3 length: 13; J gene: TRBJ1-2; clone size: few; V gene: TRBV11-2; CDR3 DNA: TGTGCCAGCAGCTTAGCCCCCCCGTATGGCTACACCTTC; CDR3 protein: CASSLAPPYGYTF
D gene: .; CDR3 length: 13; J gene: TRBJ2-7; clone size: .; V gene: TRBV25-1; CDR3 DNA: TGTGCCAGCAGTGAAGGGGAAAACTACGAGCAGTACTTC; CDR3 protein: CASSEGENYEQYF
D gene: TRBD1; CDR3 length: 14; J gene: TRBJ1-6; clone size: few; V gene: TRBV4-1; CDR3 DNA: TGCGCCAGCAGCCCCGGGACAGGGGTTCTACCCCTCCACTTT; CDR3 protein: CASSPGTGVLPLHF
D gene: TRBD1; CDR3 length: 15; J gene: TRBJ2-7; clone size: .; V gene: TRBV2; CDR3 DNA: TGTGCCAGCAGCATTAATGCAGGGGGAATCTACGAGCAGTACTTC; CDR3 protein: CASSINAGGIYEQYF
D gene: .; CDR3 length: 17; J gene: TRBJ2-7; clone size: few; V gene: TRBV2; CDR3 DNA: TGTGCCACCGCTTTGGGTCGGCTCGTAGCTCACTCCTACGAGCAGTACTTC; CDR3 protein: CATALGRLVAHSYEQYF
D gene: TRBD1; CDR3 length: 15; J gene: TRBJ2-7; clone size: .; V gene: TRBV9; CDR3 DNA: TGTGCCAGCAGCGAAACCGGGACAGGGGGCAGCGAGCAGTACTTC; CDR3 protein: CASSETGTGGSEQYF
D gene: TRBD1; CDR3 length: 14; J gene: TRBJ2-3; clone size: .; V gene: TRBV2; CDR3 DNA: TGTGCCAGCATTCTTGGCAGGGGGCCTGATACGCAGTATTTT; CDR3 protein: CASILGRGPDTQYF
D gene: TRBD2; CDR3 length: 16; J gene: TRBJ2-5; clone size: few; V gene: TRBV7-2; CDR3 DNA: TGTGCCAGCAGCCTAGAGGGGTCTAGCGGGGTCAAGACCCAGTACTTC; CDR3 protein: CASSLEGSSGVKTQYF
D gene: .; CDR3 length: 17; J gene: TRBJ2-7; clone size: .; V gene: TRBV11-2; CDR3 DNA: TGTGCCAGCAGCCCGATAAACGCCAGGGGCAGACCCTACGAGCAGTACTTC; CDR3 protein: CASSPINARGRPYEQYF
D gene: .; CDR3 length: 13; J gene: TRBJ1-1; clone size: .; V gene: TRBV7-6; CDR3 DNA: TGTGCCAGCAGCTTACTGGGGAACACTGAAGCTTTCTTT; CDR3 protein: CASSLLGNTEAFF
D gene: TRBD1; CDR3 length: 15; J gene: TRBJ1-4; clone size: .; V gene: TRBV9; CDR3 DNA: TGTGCCAGCAGCCCGCGGACAGGGGAAAATGAAAAACTGTTTTTT; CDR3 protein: CASSPRTGENEKLFF